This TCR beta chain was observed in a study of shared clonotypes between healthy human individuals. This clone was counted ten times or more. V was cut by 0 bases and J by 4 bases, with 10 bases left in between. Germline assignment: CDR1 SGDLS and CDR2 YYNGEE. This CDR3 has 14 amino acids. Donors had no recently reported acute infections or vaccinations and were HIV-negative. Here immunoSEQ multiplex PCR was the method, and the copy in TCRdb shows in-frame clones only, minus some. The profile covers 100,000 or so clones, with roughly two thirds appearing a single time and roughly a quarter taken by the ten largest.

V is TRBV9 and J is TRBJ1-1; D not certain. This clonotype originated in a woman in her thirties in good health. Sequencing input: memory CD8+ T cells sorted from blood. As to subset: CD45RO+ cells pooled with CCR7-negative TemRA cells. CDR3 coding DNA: TGTGCCAGCAGCGTAGTGGTGAATCCCACTGAAGCTTTCTTT. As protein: CASSVVVNPTEAFF.